The clone carrying this T cell receptor (beta chain) was detected once. These data are taken from a study of cytomegalovirus exposure and HLA in healthy donors. Clones were read by immunoSEQ multiplex PCR, and TCRdb kept only the in-frame ones, dropping some. The sample lists roughly 150,000 clones, 85% to 90% occurring once. Sample: PBMCs. The clonotype originates from a woman in her twenties or thirties in good health and CMV-seronegative.

CDR3 amino acids: CAFRRDVYEQYF. CDR3 nucleotides: TGTGCCTTCCGTAGGGACGTCTACGAGCAGTACTTC. This chain uses TRBV30 with TRBJ2-7, with D perhaps matching TRBD1 or TRBD2 (5 bases each). V lost 7 bases to trimming and J lost 3 bases, with 13 bases between them. There are 12 residues in the CDR3. CDR1 is GTSNPN and CDR2 is SVGIG in the germline V gene (reference sequence).